This T cell receptor (beta chain) was obtained from a study of blood T cell repertoires in COVID-19. The protocol was immunoSEQ multiplex PCR, while the TCRdb copy is restricted to in-frame clones and leaves out a portion. Here the sample spans roughly 150,000 clones, around 90% being singletons. Looked up from germline, CDR1 is DFQATT and CDR2 is SNEGSKA (reference sequence). V lost 3 bases and J lost 8, with 10 bases in between. The CDR3 totals 11 residues. Sequencing was performed on peripheral blood. This rearrangement joins TRBV20-1 to TRBJ1-2; possibly TRBD1 for D (6 bases). The TCR was taken from a human donor in a cohort sampled during active COVID-19. CDR3 loop: CSASRTEGYTF. For the CDR3, the DNA is TGCAGTGCTAGCCGGACAGAGGGCTACACCTTC.